The present entry profiles one TCR beta chain with its context. The V segment lost 6 bases and the J segment 1 base; nucleotides outside the gene matches: 7. The CDR3 runs 15 residues. From germline, CDR1 is MNHEY and CDR2 SVGAGI. Uncultured naive and memory CD4+ T cells supplied DNA for deep TCR-beta sequencing. TCRdb's table, derived via immunoSEQ multiplex PCR, lists solely in-frame clones and lacks some. This table holds 68,000 or so clones, just over 90% found once. CD4+ T cells from unexposed donors were obtained before the COVID-19 pandemic (2011-2018). This specimen belongs to a study of CD4 T cells in relation to SARS-CoV-2 and coronaviruses.

Input material: naive CD4+ T cells from PBMCs. The subset was: naive CD4+ T cells isolated by negative enrichment. V usage is TRBV6-5 and J usage is TRBJ2-3; 7 bases are shared with TRBD2. The TCR was taken from a human donor in good health. CDR3 loop: CASRPPLAGTDTQYF. The CDR3 nucleotides read TGTGCCAGCAGACCCCCCCTAGCGGGCACAGATACGCAGTATTTT.